This T cell receptor beta chain was retrieved from a study of T cell repertoires in cytomegalovirus infection. Study-level information: An indication of both CMV infection and matching HLA type came from public TCR beta signatures.

Using its own MiXCR run on the reads, TCRdb lists one record per CDR3 protein. The profile shows around 260,000 distinct CDR3 sequences, roughly 9% of them singletons. Trimming left V 5 bases short and J 2 bases short, with 13 bases between. The CDR3 covers 15 residues. Per germline, CDR1 SGHTA and CDR2 FQGNSA. This clonotype was detected a few times. The V gene is TRBV7-2, the J gene TRBJ1-5; unclear D gene. Sequenced: PBMCs. This receptor was obtained from a human donor in good health (CMV status not recorded). Some clones in this sample may be carry-over from other donors' samples. The CDR3: CASSRGPEGNQPQHF. DNA for the CDR3: TGTGCCAGCAGCCGAGGTCCGGAGGGCAATCAGCCCCAGCATTTT. Together with reference TRBV7-2 and TRBJ1-5, the CDR3 gives the full variable domain: GAGVSQSPSNKVTEKGKDVELRCDPISGHTALYWYRQSLGQGLEFLIYFQGNSAPDKSGLPSDRFSAERTGGSVSTLTIQRTQQEDSAVYLCASSRGPEGNQPQHFGDGTRLSIL.